This T cell receptor (beta chain) was captured in a study of shared clonotypes between healthy human individuals. Whole-study context: Three CD4 naive, three CD4 memory, two CD8 naive and one CD8 memory plate were used per donor. General study results and limits: With a handful of donors compared, 4% to 5% of naive CD4 clonotypes were shared.

CD45RA-negative memory and CD45RA+ naive subsets were split from the CD4+ cells. Trimming at V came to 2 bases and at J to 2 bases, leaving 11 bases not matched to a gene. The CDR3 is made up of 17 amino acids. The germline gives CDR1 SEHNR, CDR2 FQNEAQ (reference sequence). This table comes from immunoSEQ multiplex PCR, and its TCRdb copy is limited to in-frame clones, with some not included. This table has over a million clones, over 95% appearing once. In the case of this clone: Its antigen is unidentified.

The sequenced sample consisted of naive CD4+ T cells sorted from blood. The subset denotes: CD45RA+ positively selected. The receptor comes from a man in his thirties or forties in good health. The V and J genes are TRBV7-9 and TRBJ2-5; TRBD2 matches 7 bases. CDR3 sequence reads: CASSLREGSVVQETQYF. The CDR3 nucleotides are TGTGCCAGCAGCTTAAGGGAGGGGTCGGTGGTTCAAGAGACCCAGTACTTC.